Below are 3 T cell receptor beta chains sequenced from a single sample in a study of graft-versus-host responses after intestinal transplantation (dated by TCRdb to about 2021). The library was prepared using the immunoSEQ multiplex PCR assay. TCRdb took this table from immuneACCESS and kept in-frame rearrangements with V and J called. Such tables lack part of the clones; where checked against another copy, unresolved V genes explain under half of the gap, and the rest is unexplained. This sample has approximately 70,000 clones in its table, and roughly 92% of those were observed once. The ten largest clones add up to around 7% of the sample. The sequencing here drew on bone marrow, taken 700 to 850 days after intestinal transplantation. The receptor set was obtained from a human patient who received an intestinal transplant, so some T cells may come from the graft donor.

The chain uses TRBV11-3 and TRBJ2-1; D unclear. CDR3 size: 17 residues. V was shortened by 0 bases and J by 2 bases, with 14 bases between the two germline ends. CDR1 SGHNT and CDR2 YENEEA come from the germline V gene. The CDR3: CASSLEGGFQAYNEQFF. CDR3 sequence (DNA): TGTGCCAGCAGCTTAGAAGGTGGCTTCCAGGCCTACAATGAGCAGTTCTTC. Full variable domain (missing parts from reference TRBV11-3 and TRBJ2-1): EAGVVQSPRYKIIEKKQPVAFWCNPISGHNTLYWYLQNLGQGPELLIRYENEEAVDDSQLPKDRFSAERLKGVDSTLKIQPAELGDSAVYLCASSLEGGFQAYNEQFFGPGTRLTVL.

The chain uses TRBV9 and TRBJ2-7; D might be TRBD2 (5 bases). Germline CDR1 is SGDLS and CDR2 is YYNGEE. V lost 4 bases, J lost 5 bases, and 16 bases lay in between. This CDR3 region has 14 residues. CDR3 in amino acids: CASSSTGVLDEQYF. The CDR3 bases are TGTGCCAGCAGCTCCACCGGGGTTTTGGACGAGCAGTACTTC.

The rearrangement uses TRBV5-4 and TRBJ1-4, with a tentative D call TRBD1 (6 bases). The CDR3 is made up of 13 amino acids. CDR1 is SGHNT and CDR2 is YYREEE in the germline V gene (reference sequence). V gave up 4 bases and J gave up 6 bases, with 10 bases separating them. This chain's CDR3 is CASSIQGYEKLFF. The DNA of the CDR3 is TGTGCCAGCAGCATACAGGGTTATGAAAAACTGTTTTTT.